The 14 T cell receptor beta chains presented below share a single source sample, sequenced in a study of T cell changes during pregnancy in multiple sclerosis. Only in-frame clones appear in the TCRdb table, and some are missing; sequencing was by immunoSEQ multiplex PCR. The sample yields over 25,000 clones, 70% to 90% seen once. The sequences come from CD8+ T cells from peripheral blood mononuclear cells, collected after pregnancy. These TCRs come from a female donor with multiple sclerosis, enrolled in a pregnancy study.

This clone appeared a single time. This sequence joins TRBV19 and TRBJ2-7; the match to TRBD2 covers 7 bases. Germline lookup yields CDR1 LNHDA and CDR2 SQIVND (reference sequence). J was trimmed by 4 bases and V by 3 bases; bases with no gene match: 3. The CDR3 runs 13 residues. The CDR3 spells CASSIGRGYEQYF. CDR3 DNA: TGTGCCAGTAGTATTGGGCGGGGGTACGAGCAGTACTTC.

The chain uses TRBV28 and TRBJ2-7, with D possibly TRBD2 on 5 matching bases. This CDR3 has 17 amino acids. V lost 3 bases, J lost 2 bases, and 20 bases lay in between. Germline CDR1 is MDHEN and CDR2 is SYDVKM. The CDR3 loop is CASSFNRGQVVPYEQYF. The CDR3 DNA reads TGTGCCAGCAGTTTTAATAGAGGGCAGGTCGTTCCCTACGAGCAGTACTTC.

The chain recombines TRBV5-8 with TRBJ2-1, with 8 bases aligning to TRBD2. Germline-derived CDR1 and CDR2 are SGHTS and YDEGEE. The CDR3 has 19 residues. V gave up 5 bases and J gave up 9 bases; unmatched junction bases: 25. The CDR3 is CASSRLVWGQQREKGEQFF. Written as DNA, the CDR3 is TGTGCCAGCAGTCGATTGGTCTGGGGGCAACAGCGGGAGAAGGGTGAGCAGTTCTTC.

The chain joins TRBV27 to TRBJ2-1; TRBD2 might be the D (6 bases). This CDR3 has 16 amino acids. The germline gives CDR1 MNHEY, CDR2 SMNVEV (reference sequence). V was cut by 6 bases and J by 6 bases, with 21 bases left in between. CDR3 nucleotides: TGTGCCAGCAGCCGGGGGTACCCCACCTCCGGCAATGAGCAGTTCTTC. Its translation is CASSRGYPTSGNEQFF.

V and J are TRBV28 and TRBJ2-3; possible D gene TRBD2, 6 bases. The ends were cut back, 5 bases at V and 4 bases at J, with 19 bases in the middle. The CDR3 sequence is 16 residues long. In germline, CDR1 is MDHEN, CDR2 SYDVKM. CDR3 in amino acids: CASSPTMGGSPDTQYF. CDR3 in DNA: TGTGCCAGCAGTCCCACTATGGGAGGTTCCCCAGATACGCAGTATTTT.

This chain joins TRBV4-1 and TRBJ2-7; a possible D gene is TRBD2 (6 bases). This CDR3 comprises 14 residues. V dropped 5 bases and J dropped 4 bases, with 15 bases sitting between them. The germline V gene has CDR1 MGHRA and CDR2 YSYEKL. CDR3 amino acids: CASSAGPGVYEQYF. The CDR3 coding sequence is TGCGCCAGCAGCGCCGGACCGGGGGTTTACGAGCAGTACTTC.

This chain connects TRBV5-5 to TRBJ1-2, with a possible D match to TRBD1 (5 bases). This CDR3 comprises 16 residues. The germline V gene encodes CDR1 SGHKS and CDR2 YYEKEE (reference sequence). V was clipped by 4 bases and J by 6 bases, with 22 bases between them. The CDR3 reads CASSVVIGQGGDGYTF. In nucleotides, the CDR3 is TGTGCCAGCAGCGTCGTAATAGGCCAGGGAGGTGATGGCTACACCTTC.

This rearrangement joins TRBV6-5 to TRBJ2-7, with 9 bases lining up with TRBD1. Germline values: CDR1 MNHEY, CDR2 SVGAGI. The CDR3 runs 13 residues. V dropped 7 bases and J dropped 4; count of bases not matched to a gene: 5. For the CDR3, the DNA is TGTGCCAGCACTCTAGGGACAGGGTACGAGCAGTACTTC. Amino acid sequence: CASTLGTGYEQYF.

The rearrangement joins TRBV9 to TRBJ2-7, with TRBD2 as a possible D gene (5 bases). Trimming left V 0 bases short and J 1 base short, with 5 bases between. CDR1 SGDLS and CDR2 YYNGEE come from the germline V gene. The CDR3 extends over 13 amino acids. The CDR3 region has the DNA TGTGCCAGCAGCGTAGGCGGGTCCTACGAGCAGTACTTC. This encodes CASSVGGSYEQYF. The whole variable domain, filled in from reference TRBV9 and TRBJ2-7, reads DSGVTQTPKHLITATGQRVTLRCSPRSGDLSVYWYQQSLDQGLQFLIQYYNGEERAKGNILERFSAQQFPDLHSELNLSSLELGDSALYFCASSVGGSYEQYFGPGTRLTVT.

This clone was seen just once. The chain has TRBV4-2 and TRBJ2-1, with TRBD2 matching over 7 bases. Looked up from germline, CDR1 is LGHNA and CDR2 is YNFKEQ. This CDR3 comprises 15 residues. J was trimmed by 4 bases and V by 4 bases; bases with no gene match: 7. CDR3 DNA: TGTGCCAGCAGCCTAAGTGCGGGAGAGTACAATGAGCAGTTCTTC. This translates into CASSLSAGEYNEQFF.

By share of the sample, this clone is medium-sized (0.01 to 0.1%). J is TRBJ1-1 and V is TRBV7-9, with no clear D. V lost 5 bases to trimming and J lost 7 bases, with 11 bases between them. From germline, CDR1 is SEHNR and CDR2 FQNEAQ (reference sequence). The CDR3 is 12 amino acids. CDR3 protein: CASSLLESEAFF. CDR3 DNA sequence: TGTGCCAGCAGCCTCTTGGAGAGTGAAGCTTTCTTT.

V is TRBV19 and J is TRBJ2-7; D might be TRBD2 (5 bases). Germline values: CDR1 LNHDA, CDR2 SQIVND (reference sequence). Trimming left V 3 bases short and J 2 bases short, with 11 bases between. The CDR3 is 14 amino acids. For the CDR3, the DNA is TGTGCCAGTAGTATGAGCGGACCTACCTACGAGCAGTACTTC. This gives the protein CASSMSGPTYEQYF.

The V call is TRBV5-1, the J call TRBJ2-7, with TRBD1 matching over 8 bases. Looked up from germline, CDR1 is SGHRS and CDR2 is YFSETQ. Unmatched junction bases numbered 4, after V lost 0 bases and J lost 2 bases. The CDR3 runs 15 residues. CDR3 residues: CASSLGTGTTYEQYF. CDR3 bases: TGCGCCAGCAGCTTGGGGACAGGGACCACCTACGAGCAGTACTTC.

The chain has TRBV27 and TRBJ2-5; 8 bases line up with TRBD1. CDR1 and CDR2 (germline): MNHEY, SMNVEV (reference sequence). The CDR3 covers 14 residues. J gave up 1 base and V 8 bases, and 6 bases lay outside the gene matches. CDR3 coding DNA: TGTGCCAGCGGAGAAACAGGGGGCCAAGAGACCCAGTACTTC. Translating gives CASGETGGQETQYF.